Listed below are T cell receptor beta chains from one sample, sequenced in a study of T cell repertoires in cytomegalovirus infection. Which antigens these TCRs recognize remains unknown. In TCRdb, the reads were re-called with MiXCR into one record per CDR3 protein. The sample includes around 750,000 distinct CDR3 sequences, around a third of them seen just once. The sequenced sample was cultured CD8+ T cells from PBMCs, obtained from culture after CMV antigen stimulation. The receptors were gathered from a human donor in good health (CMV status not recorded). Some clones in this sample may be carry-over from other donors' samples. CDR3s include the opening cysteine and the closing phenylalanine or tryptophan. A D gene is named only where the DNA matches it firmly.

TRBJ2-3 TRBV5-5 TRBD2 CASSLGLAGGGSTDTQYF
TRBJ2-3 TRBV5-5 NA CASSQTGLTEPKF
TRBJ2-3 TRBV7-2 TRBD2 CASSLDREGLTDTQYF
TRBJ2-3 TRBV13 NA CASSAHFDTQYF
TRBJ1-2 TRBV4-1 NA CASLGEGRNGYTF
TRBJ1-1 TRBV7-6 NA CASRFRGNTEAFF
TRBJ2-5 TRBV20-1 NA CSARVLSGTKQETQYF
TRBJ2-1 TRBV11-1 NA CASSLVDSSYNEQFF
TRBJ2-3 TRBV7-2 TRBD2 CASSQGLRLAADTQYF
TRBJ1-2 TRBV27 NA CASSPSGVTYGYTF
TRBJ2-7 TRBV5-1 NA CASAWETVPYEQYF
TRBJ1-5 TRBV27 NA CASSFVGGSNQPQHF
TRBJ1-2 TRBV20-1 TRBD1 CSAIGQGPSGYTF
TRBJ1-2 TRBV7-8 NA CASSPSGVGRNYGYTF
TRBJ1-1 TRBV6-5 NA CASSYSSGVMNTEAFF
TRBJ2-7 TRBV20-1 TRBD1 CSARDLKDRVFEQYF
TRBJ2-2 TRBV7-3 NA CASSLKGGSGELFF
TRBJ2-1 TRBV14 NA CASSQDQASHNEQFF
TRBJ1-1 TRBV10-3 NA CAIRETGEAFF
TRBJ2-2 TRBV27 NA CASSTTRVAGELFF
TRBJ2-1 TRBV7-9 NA CASSLFGTPNNEQFF
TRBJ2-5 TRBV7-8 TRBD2 CASSLVTSGEETRYF